The clone carrying this TCR beta chain was counted a few times. Its antigen is not identified. Germline loops: CDR1 SGHRS, CDR2 YFSETQ. There are 15 residues in the CDR3. J gave up 5 bases and V 4 bases, and 11 bases lay outside the gene matches. This sample is drawn from a study of T-cell memory formation after mild COVID-19. TCRdb re-analysed the 5' RACE reads in MiXCR, keeping a single row per CDR3 protein. Of under 300,000 distinct CDR3 sequences listed, about a sixth were seen once; the top ten hold 3% to 4.5%. Study-wide findings and caveats: In pre-infection memory, a portion of responding clones appeared, which suggested that cross-reactive memory joined. Shrinking CD4+ clones resided mostly in CM and EM, and CD8+ ones in EMRA. Contracting clones, day 15 to 85, had balanced CD4/CD8, and later expanders favored CD4+.

J is TRBJ2-5 and V is TRBV5-1; 7 bases line up with TRBD1. This receptor was identified in a man between 18 and 29 years old who had mild COVID-19 (a few samples of this study predate the infection). Cell type and time point are not known. The sample taken for sequencing was PBMCs or a T cell subset sorted from them (not recorded which). The CDR3 bases are TGCGCCAGCAGCCTAAAAACAGGGGTTGGTGAGACCCAGTACTTC. Amino acid sequence: CASSLKTGVGETQYF.